The subject of this entry is one TCR beta chain. This CDR3 is 16 amino acids long. Germline V gives CDR1 LNHNV, CDR2 YYDKDF (reference sequence). Between the trimmed V and J ends, which lost 1 base and 2 bases, there was a span of 14 bases. The sample is drawn from a study of T cells in localized non-small cell lung cancer. The table came from immunoSEQ multiplex PCR; TCRdb's copy has only in-frame clones and leaves some out. The repertoire holds approximately 10,000 clones, with roughly nine tenths as singletons. Sequencing used peripheral blood, obtained before any cancer treatment. The chain couples TRBV15 to TRBJ1-1; the D is unclear. The clonotype was recovered from a male donor older than 55 with stage III lung adenocarcinoma. CDR3: CATSRAGRWVNTEAFF. The CDR3, as DNA: TGTGCCACCAGCAGAGCTGGCAGGTGGGTAAACACTGAAGCTTTCTTT.